The TCR beta chain under discussion was sequenced for a study of T cell changes during pregnancy in multiple sclerosis. TCRdb keeps only in-frame clones here, not all; method: immunoSEQ multiplex PCR. This table has 65,000 to 80,000 clones, over 80% appearing once. Specimen: peripheral blood, collected in the first trimester of pregnancy. This receptor was identified in a female donor with multiple sclerosis, enrolled in a pregnancy study.

CDR3 DNA: TGTGCCAGCAGCCGACAAACCGCTAACTATGGCTACACCTTC. This encodes CASSRQTANYGYTF. The V and J genes are TRBV7-2 and TRBJ1-2; D gene uncertain. CDR3 size: 14 residues. Trimming shortened V by 5 bases and J by 0 bases, and 10 bases separated the two germline ends. Germline V CDR1 and CDR2: SGHTA, FQGNSA.